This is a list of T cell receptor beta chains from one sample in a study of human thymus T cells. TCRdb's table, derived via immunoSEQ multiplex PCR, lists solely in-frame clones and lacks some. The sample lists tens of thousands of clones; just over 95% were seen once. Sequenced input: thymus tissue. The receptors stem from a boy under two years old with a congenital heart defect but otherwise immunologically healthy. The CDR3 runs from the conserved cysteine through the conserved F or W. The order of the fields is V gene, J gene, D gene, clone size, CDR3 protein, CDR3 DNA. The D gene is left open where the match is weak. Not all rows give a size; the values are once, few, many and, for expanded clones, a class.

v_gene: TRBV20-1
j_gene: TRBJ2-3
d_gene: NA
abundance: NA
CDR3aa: CSAVKVTQYF
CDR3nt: TGCAGTGCGGTCAAAGTTACGCAGTATTTT

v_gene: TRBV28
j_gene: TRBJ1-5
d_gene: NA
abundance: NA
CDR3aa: CASGPQPQHF
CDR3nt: TGTGCCAGCGGTCCGCAGCCCCAGCATTTT

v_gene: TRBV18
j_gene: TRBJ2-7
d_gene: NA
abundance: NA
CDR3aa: CASSPRDCYYEQYF
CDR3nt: TGTGCCAGCTCACCTCGGGACTGCTACTACGAGCAGTACTTC

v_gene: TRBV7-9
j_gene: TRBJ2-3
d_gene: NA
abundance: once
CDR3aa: CASVGRREIDTQYF
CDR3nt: TGTGCCAGCGTAGGCCGCCGGGAAATAGATACGCAGTATTTT

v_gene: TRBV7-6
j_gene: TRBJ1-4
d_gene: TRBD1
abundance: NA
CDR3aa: CASSPQDRGLGEKLFF
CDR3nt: TGTGCCAGCAGCCCCCAGGACAGGGGCCTAGGTGAAAAACTGTTTTTT

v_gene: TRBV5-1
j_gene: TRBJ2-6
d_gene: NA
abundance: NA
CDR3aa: CASSPVEYSGANVLTF
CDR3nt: TGCGCCAGCAGCCCGGTAGAATACTCTGGGGCCAACGTCCTGACTTTC

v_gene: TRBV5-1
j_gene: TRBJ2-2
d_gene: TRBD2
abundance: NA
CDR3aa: CASSLEERGGTGELFF
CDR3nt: TGCGCCAGCAGCTTGGAGGAGCGGGGCGGCACCGGGGAGCTGTTTTTT

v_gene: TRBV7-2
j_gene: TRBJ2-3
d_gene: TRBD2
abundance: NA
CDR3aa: CATEGLAKDTQYF
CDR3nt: TGTGCCACCGAGGGACTAGCGAAAGATACGCAGTATTTT

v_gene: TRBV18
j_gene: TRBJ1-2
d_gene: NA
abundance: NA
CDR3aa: CASSPEYPANYGYTF
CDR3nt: TGTGCCAGCTCACCAGAGTACCCTGCTAACTATGGCTACACCTTC

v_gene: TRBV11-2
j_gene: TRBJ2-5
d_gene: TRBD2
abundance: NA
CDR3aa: CASSLDGLAKETQYF
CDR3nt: TGTGCCAGCAGCCTAGATGGACTAGCCAAAGAGACCCAGTACTTC

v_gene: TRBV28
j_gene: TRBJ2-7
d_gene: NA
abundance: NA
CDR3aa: CASSFFDGESSYEQYF
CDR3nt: TGTGCCAGCAGTTTCTTTGACGGGGAAAGCTCCTACGAGCAGTACTTC

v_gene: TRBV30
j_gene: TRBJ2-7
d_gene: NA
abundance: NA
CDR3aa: CAWTERRSYEQYF
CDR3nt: TGTGCCTGGACTGAAAGGCGGTCCTACGAGCAGTACTTC

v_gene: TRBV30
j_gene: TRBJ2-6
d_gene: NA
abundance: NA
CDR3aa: CAWTRGSGANVLTF
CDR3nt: TGTGCCTGGACGAGAGGGTCTGGGGCCAACGTCCTGACTTTC

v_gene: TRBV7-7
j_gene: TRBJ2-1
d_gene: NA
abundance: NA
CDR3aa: CASSPEFRTLSSYNEQFF
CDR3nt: TGTGCCAGCAGCCCCGAATTTCGTACCTTGAGCTCCTACAATGAGCAGTTCTTC

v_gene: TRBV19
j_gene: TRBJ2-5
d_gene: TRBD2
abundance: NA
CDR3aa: CASSISGLAEETQYF
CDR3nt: TGTGCCAGTAGTATCTCCGGGCTAGCGGAAGAGACCCAGTACTTC

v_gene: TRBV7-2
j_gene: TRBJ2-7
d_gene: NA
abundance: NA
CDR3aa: CASSPRLTSQDEQYF
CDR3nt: TGTGCCAGCAGCCCCAGGCTGACCTCTCAAGACGAGCAGTACTTC

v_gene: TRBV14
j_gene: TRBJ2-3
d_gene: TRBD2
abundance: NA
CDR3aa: CASSQATASGPTDTQYF
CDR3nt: TGTGCCAGCAGCCAAGCCACGGCTAGCGGACCCACAGATACGCAGTATTTT

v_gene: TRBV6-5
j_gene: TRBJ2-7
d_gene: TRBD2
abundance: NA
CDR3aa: CASSPGLAGGKQYF
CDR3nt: TGTGCCAGCAGCCCGGGGCTAGCGGGAGGCAAGCAGTACTTC

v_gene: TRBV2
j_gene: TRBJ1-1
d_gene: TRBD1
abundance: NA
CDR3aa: CASSDRGMNTEAFF
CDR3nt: TGTGCCAGCAGCGACAGGGGAATGAACACTGAAGCTTTCTTT

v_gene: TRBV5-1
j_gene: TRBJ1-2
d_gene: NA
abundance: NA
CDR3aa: CASSLRGKGSYGYTF
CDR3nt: TGCGCCAGCAGCTTACGAGGGAAAGGTAGCTATGGCTACACCTTC

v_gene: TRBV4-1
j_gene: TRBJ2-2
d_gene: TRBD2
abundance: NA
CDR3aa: CASSLQAGKNTGELFF
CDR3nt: TGCGCCAGCAGCCTTCAAGCGGGAAAGAACACCGGGGAGCTGTTTTTT

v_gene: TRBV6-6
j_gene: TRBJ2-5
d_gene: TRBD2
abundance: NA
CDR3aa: CASRFGTSGGRETQYF
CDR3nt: TGTGCCAGCAGATTCGGGACTAGCGGGGGCCGAGAGACCCAGTACTTC

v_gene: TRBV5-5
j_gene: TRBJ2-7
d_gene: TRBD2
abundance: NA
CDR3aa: CASSPAPSGRLSYEQYF
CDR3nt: TGTGCCAGCAGCCCCGCGCCGAGCGGGAGGCTCTCCTACGAGCAGTACTTC

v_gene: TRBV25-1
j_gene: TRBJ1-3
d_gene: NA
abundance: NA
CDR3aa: CASSGDSSGNTIYF
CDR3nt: TGTGCCAGCAGTGGAGACAGCTCTGGAAACACCATATATTTT

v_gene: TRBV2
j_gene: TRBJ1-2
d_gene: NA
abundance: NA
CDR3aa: CASSEGPAGYTF
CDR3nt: TGTGCCAGCAGTGAAGGCCCCGCTGGCTACACCTTC

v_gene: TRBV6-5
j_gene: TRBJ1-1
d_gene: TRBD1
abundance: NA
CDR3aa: CASSYSIQGAWTEAFF
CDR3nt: TGTGCCAGCAGTTACTCGATCCAGGGGGCGTGGACTGAAGCTTTCTTT

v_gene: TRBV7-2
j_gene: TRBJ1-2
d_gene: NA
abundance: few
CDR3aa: CASRTWGTARGYTF
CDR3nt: TGTGCCAGCAGGACTTGGGGGACCGCACGTGGCTACACCTTC

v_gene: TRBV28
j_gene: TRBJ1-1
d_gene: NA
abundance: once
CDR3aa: CASGFEAFF
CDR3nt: TGTGCCAGTGGATTTGAAGCTTTCTTT

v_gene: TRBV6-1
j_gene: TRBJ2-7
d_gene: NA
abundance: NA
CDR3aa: CASSEAEYEQYF
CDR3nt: TGTGCCAGCAGTGAAGCAGAATACGAGCAGTACTTC

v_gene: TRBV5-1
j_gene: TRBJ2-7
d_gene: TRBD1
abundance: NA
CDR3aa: CASSLVRGTGDYEQYF
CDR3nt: TGCGCCAGCAGCTTGGTAAGAGGGACAGGGGACTACGAGCAGTACTTC

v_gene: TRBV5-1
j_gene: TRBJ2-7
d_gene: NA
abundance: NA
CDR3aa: CASSGERWPLTGYEQYF
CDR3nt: TGCGCCAGCAGCGGGGAAAGGTGGCCCCTGACTGGCTACGAGCAGTACTTC

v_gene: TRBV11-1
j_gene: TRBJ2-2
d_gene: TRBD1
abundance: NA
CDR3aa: CASSSRTGLNTGELFF
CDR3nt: TGTGCCAGCAGCTCTAGGACAGGTCTGAACACCGGGGAGCTGTTTTTT

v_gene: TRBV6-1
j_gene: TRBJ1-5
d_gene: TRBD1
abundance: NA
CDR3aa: CASSEDQTGSNQPQHF
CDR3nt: TGTGCCAGCAGTGAGGATCAGACAGGGAGCAATCAGCCCCAGCATTTT

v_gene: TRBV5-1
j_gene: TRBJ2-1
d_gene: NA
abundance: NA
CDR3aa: CASSRRLGQAYNEQFF
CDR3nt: TGCGCCAGCAGCCGGAGGTTAGGACAAGCCTACAATGAGCAGTTCTTC

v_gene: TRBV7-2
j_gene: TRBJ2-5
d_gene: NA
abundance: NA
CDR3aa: CASSFSPQETQYF
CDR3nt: TGTGCCAGCAGCTTTTCCCCTCAAGAGACCCAGTACTTC

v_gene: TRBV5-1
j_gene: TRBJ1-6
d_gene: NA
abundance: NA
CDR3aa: CASSLWSVYNSPLHF
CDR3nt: TGCGCCAGCAGCTTGTGGTCGGTCTATAATTCACCCCTCCACTTT

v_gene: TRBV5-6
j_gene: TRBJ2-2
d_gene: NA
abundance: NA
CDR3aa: CASSLTRLNTGELFF
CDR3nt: TGTGCCAGCAGCTTGACCAGACTTAACACCGGGGAGCTGTTTTTT

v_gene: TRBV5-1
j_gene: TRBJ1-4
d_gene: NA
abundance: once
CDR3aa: CASTPDGRDSLKLFF
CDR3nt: TGCGCCAGCACCCCGGACGGGCGGGATTCGCTAAAACTGTTTTTT

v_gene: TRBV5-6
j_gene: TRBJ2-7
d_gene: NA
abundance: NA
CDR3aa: CASSDGGDEQYF
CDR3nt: TGTGCCAGCAGCGATGGAGGGGACGAGCAGTACTTC

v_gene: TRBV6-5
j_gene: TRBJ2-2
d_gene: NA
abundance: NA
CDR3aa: CASSGAGELFF
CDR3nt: TGTGCCAGCAGTGGGGCCGGGGAGCTGTTTTTT

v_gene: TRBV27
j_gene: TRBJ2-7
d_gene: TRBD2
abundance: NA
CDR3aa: CASSPQFPPGTSGDRTYEQYF
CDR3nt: TGTGCCAGCAGCCCTCAATTTCCTCCCGGGACTAGCGGGGACCGAACCTACGAGCAGTACTTC

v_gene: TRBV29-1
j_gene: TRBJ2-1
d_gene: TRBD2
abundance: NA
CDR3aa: CSVEVGGGNEQFF
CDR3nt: TGCAGCGTTGAAGTCGGCGGGGGCAATGAGCAGTTCTTC

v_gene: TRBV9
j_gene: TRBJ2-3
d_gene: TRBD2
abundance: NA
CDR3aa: CASSVATSSGGTDTQYF
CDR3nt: TGTGCCAGCAGCGTAGCTACGTCCAGCGGGGGCACAGATACGCAGTATTTT

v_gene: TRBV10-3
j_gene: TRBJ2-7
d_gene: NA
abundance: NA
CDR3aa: CAISGVDRYDIYEQYF
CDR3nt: TGTGCCATCAGTGGGGTTGACAGGTACGATATCTACGAGCAGTACTTC

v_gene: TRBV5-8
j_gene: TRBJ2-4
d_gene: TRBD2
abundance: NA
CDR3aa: CASSSPGGAPRDIQYF
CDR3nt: TGTGCCAGCAGCTCCCCGGGGGGGGCCCCAAGGGACATTCAGTACTTC

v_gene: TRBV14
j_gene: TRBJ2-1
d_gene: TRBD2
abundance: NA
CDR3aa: CASSQDVRGSHNEQFF
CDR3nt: TGTGCCAGCAGCCAAGACGTGCGGGGGAGCCACAATGAGCAGTTCTTC

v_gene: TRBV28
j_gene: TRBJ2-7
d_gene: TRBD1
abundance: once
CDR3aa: CASRPGQGYNEQYF
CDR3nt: TGTGCCAGCAGACCGGGACAGGGGTACAACGAGCAGTACTTC